This T cell receptor (beta chain) was identified during a study of T cell changes during pregnancy in multiple sclerosis. Data came from immunoSEQ multiplex PCR; TCRdb stores just in-frame clones and leaves some out. The sample lists tens of thousands of clones, 90% seen once, with approximately 9.5% in the top ten. The CDR3 spans 15 residues. Germline loops: CDR1 SGHTA, CDR2 FQGNSA. J lost 8 bases, V lost 6 bases, and 15 bases had no gene match. The sequencing here drew on peripheral blood, taken after pregnancy. The chain has TRBV7-2 and TRBJ1-1; TRBD1 agrees at 7 bases. The TCR comes from a female donor in good health, enrolled as a control in a pregnancy study. CDR3 in DNA: TGTGCCAGCAGGGACAGGAACGGTTTAGGGATGGAAGCTTTCTTT. Its protein is CASRDRNGLGMEAFF. Looking up the rest from reference TRBV7-2 and TRBJ1-1 gives the full variable domain: GAGVSQSPSNKVTEKGKDVELRCDPISGHTALYWYRQSLGQGLEFLIYFQGNSAPDKSGLPSDRFSAERTGGSVSTLTIQRTQQEDSAVYLCASRDRNGLGMEAFFGQGTRLTVV.